In this sample, the clone carrying this T cell receptor beta chain turned up a few times. Its specificity is unknown. This CDR3 contains 14 residues. The germline V gene encodes CDR1 SEHNR and CDR2 FQNEAQ (reference sequence). Trimming removed 5 bases from V and 5 bases from J, with 12 bases in between. This sample was included in a study of T cell responses to AZD1222 COVID-19 vaccine. For the study at large: Second doses that came at about 4 or about 12 weeks were put together.

Study observations and caveats: Reports say nearly half of spike-specific TCRs go after unmutated variant regions. In all cases, repertoires were sampled only after the peak T cell response.

Sequencing used immunoSEQ multiplex PCR; TCRdb keeps in-frame clones, though not all of them. The repertoire has about 170,000 clones, about 85% of them found once; the top ten carry 2.6%. The source is an adult in good health. The chain employs TRBV7-9 and TRBJ2-2; D unresolved. The input for sequencing was peripheral blood, taken on day 0 of AZD1222 vaccination. The CDR3 loop reads CASSPRANTGELFF. The CDR3 DNA sequence: TGTGCCAGCAGCCCCCGGGCAAATACCGGGGAGCTGTTTTTT.